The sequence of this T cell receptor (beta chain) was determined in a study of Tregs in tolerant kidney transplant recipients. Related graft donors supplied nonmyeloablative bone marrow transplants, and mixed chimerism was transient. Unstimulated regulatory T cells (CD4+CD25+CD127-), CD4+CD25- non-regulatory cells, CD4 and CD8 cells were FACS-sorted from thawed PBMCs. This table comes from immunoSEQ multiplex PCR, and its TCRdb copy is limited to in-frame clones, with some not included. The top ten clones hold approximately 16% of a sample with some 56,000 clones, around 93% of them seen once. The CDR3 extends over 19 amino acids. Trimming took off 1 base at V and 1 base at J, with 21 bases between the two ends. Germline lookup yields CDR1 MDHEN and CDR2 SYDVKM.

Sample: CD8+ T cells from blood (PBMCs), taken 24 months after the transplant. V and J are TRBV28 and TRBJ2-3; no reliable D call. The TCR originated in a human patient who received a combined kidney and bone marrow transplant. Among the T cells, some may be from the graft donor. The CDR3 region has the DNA TGTGCCAGCAGTTTATTGGGCCCCCTCGACGAAGTTGGCACAGATACGCAGTATTTT. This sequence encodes CASSLLGPLDEVGTDTQYF.